This passage covers 2 T cell receptor beta chains from one sample sequenced in a study of spatial heterogeneity in lung cancer. One entry per CDR3 protein, called by TCRdb with MiXCR from the 5' RACE reads. Found here are around 110,000 distinct CDR3 sequences, 12% of them singletons; the top ten hold 16%. Indicated time point: blood at routine non-recurrence follow-up after resection. Whole RNA from tumor, nontumor lung or frozen PBMC was sequenced unsorted. Sequencing was performed on PBMCs, taken at follow-up. These receptors were taken from a male donor with early-stage non-small cell lung cancer.

This clonotype was observed many times. DNA of the CDR3: TGTGCCAGCACTCCCCACGGGGGTTACGACGAGCAGTACTTC. Its protein product is CASTPHGGYDEQYF. J is TRBJ2-7 and V is TRBV6-2 or TRBV6-3, with TRBD2 as a possible D gene (6 bases). The CDR3 runs to 14 residues. Germline CDR1 is MNHEY and CDR2 is SVGEGT. The V end was cut by 7 bases, the J end by 5 bases, with 18 bases between.

There are many counts of this clonotype. A junction end diverges from the germline sequence, so it may reflect a read error. The chain uses TRBV2 and TRBJ1-1; D is uncertain. The CDR3 has 12 residues. CDR1 SNHLY and CDR2 FYNNEI come from the germline V gene. CDR3 sequence: CASTSEYPFVVF. CDR3 DNA: TGTGCCAGCACTTCAGAGTACCCTTTTGTCGTCTTT. Together with reference TRBV2 and TRBJ1-1, the CDR3 gives the full variable domain: EPEVTQTPSHQVTQMGQEVILRCVPISNHLYFYWYRQILGQKVEFLVSFYNNEISEKSEIFDDQFSVERPDGSNFTLKIRSTKLEDSAMYFCASTSEYPFVVFGQGTRLTVV.